This section outlines one TCR beta chain sequence together with its context. In its sample, this clone was seen a few times. What this receptor recognizes is not known. Qualities for individual bases were not recorded, and no much larger clone is one base off. The data belong to a study of cytomegalovirus exposure and HLA in healthy donors (dated by TCRdb to the late 2010s). Describing the broader study: An earlier analysis of approximately 640 of the donors reported more than 250 Gb of sequence data and some 120 million unique TCR beta sequences from about 180 million T cells. Typing coverage differed by locus: A, B, C, DRB1 and DQB1 were typed in roughly 620-640 donors, DQA1 in about 510, DPA1 in some 570, and DPB1 in 472. The study profiled the T cell repertoires of under 700 subjects by immunosequencing and related them to cytomegalovirus serostatus. A later analysis re-examined previously published TCR beta repertoires from over 500 donors and added high-resolution HLA genotyping to investigate patterns of TCR occurrence. Among roughly 400 genotyped donors of the cohort, an average of approximately 200,000 unique TCR beta nucleotide sequences was sequenced per donor, of which about 19% were non-productive. To decide whether each TCR beta V gene segment behaved as functional or pseudogenic, an earlier analysis of approximately 590 of the donors relied on high-throughput TCR beta sequencing. Besides the first cohort of 500 to 700 subjects, a separate validation cohort made up of 120 different subjects was used. Every repertoire in the discovery cohort had been generated on one and the same sequencing platform. Because of strong linkage in the cohort, 5 or 6 DR-DQ haplotypes were treated as single units for association and clustering. The study aimed to test whether cataloging public T cell receptors could reveal signatures of past pathogen exposure. Genome-wide SNP genotypes for about 55% of the roughly 670 donors were used in a later genetic analysis, which treated that subset as a discovery cohort. Rather than drawing on any new phenotypic data, the later analysis identified candidate immune exposures from TCR beta sequences and the way those sequences occurred across donors. Alongside the repertoire data, information on donor age, sex, ethnicity and CMV serostatus was compiled. Both class I and class II loci were covered by HLA typing, at four-digit resolution. High-throughput TCR immunosequencing, statistical association of individual TCRs with disease status, and machine learning were combined to predict cytomegalovirus infection status. Of the roughly 400 genotyped donors, 65% to 90% fell in the genetic ancestry cluster associated with self-reported Caucasian donors. An early release covering roughly 600 HLA-typed donors comprised about 300 gigabases of sequencing data and tens of millions of unique TCR sequences. The investigation overall reported the following: According to a later analysis, most CMV-associated TCR beta chains appeared to be HLA-restricted, and the HLA associations seemed to be driven largely by CMV exposure. A later analysis found that TCR association rates varied across HLA loci, with DRB1 alleles showing the most associated TCRs and HLA-C alleles the fewest. It was suggested by the authors that the approach could potentially be generalized to other disease states and immunological phenotypes. In the study, approximately 160 TCR beta chains were listed as associated with cytomegalovirus. A further reported finding was that TCR beta sequences accurately predicted the HLA-A and HLA-B alleles for most subjects in the first cohort. In a later analysis, HLA-associated TCR beta chains showed more clonal expansion and lower generation probabilities than non-associated chains that were equally common. An earlier analysis of approximately 500 of the donors showed that most TCR beta V segments appeared in productive rearrangements either about 87% or about 30% of the time, which broadly matched IMGT annotations. The presence/absence analyses assumed that sequencing depth was roughly uniform across donors, and that assumption may not be true. Linkage disequilibrium might explain the correlated functional status among segregating V segments, but an unknown experimental factor could not be ruled out. A later genetic analysis associated a missense DCLRE1C variant with V-gene and J-gene trimming of TCR beta chains, and an independent cohort replicated the association. While some public TCRs were present in many individuals, most TCR sequences turned up only very rarely across donors. According to a later genetic analysis, donors in an Asian-associated ancestry cluster had fewer N-insertions in productive TCRs than the approximately 610-donor mean. Some IMGT-functional V segments, including TRBV6-2 and TRBV6-3, could not be told apart with the 87-base-pair reads, so those segments were excluded. A group of highly shared sequence variants was considered likely to be a technical artifact of the sequencing pipeline. This cohort had only TCR beta chains sequenced, and the lack of alpha or paired-chain data limited which features could be detected. The only immune exposure information available for the cohort was CMV serostatus. In a later analysis, 16,951 TCR beta sequences were associated with specific HLA alleles at a false discovery rate of 0.05. Seventeen rarely observed V segments, including chromosome 9 orphons, were excluded from the earlier analysis of approximately 500 of the donors because counts were too low. Because some donors lacked HLA typing at each locus, the association tests relied only on the typed subset. Cytomegalovirus status was reported to be diagnosed by the classifier with high specificity and sensitivity in both the original and validation cohorts. When HLA alleles, especially DR and DQ, strongly co-occurred, attributing TCR associations to individual alleles was difficult. Three of the identified cytomegalovirus-associated TCR beta chains were confirmed in vitro to be specific for cytomegalovirus antigens. In a later analysis, several top co-occurrence clusters were reported to appear linked to parvovirus B19, influenza, CMV and Epstein-Barr virus.

The cohort comprised approximately 700 healthy bone marrow donors. At the time of sampling, all cohort members were nominally healthy, though unrecorded immune exposures were likely present. The donor was CMV seropositive and belonged to the group of 250 to 350 seropositive cohort members. Every donor gave a peripheral blood sample, and the peripheral blood mononuclear cells from that sample were used for TCR beta sequencing. Genomic DNA was extracted from the blood cell samples with the Qiagen DNeasy Blood Extraction Kit. Library construction relied on the immunoSEQ multiplex PCR assay. For the multiplex PCR, a mixture combining 60 forward primers for TCR Vbeta segments and 13 reverse primers for TCR Jbeta segments was used. The CDR3 region of rearranged TCR beta genes was amplified from genomic DNA with a multiplex PCR assay. On the Illumina HiSeq System, the amplified TCR beta libraries were sequenced as 87-base-pair reads. In the source study's methods: A later analysis counted about 80 million unique TCR beta chains across the approximately 700 repertoires, and roughly 11 million of these chains were shared by at least two donors. Raw reads were error-corrected and collapsed into unique sequences with a nearest-neighbor algorithm that merged closely related sequences to remove PCR and sequencing errors. CDR3 sequences were aligned to IMGT reference sequences to assign V, D and J gene segments. Each retained sequence needed at least a six-nucleotide match to both a V gene segment and a J gene segment. A rearrangement counted as productive if the CDR3 had no stop codons and remained in frame with V and J, and every other rearrangement counted as non-productive. CDR3 was defined by IMGT convention, running from the second conserved V-encoded cysteine to the conserved J-encoded phenylalanine. The earlier analysis of roughly 590 of the donors excluded sequences that lacked an unambiguous match to a single V gene segment. In an earlier analysis of 587 of the donors, a V segment was called functional when productive rearrangements were above 56.7%, and segregating when the standard deviation between donors exceeded 5%. To diagnose cytomegalovirus status from the catalog of TCR beta chain sequences, a statistical classification framework was built. A later analysis assigned V and J genes by comparing TCR nucleotide sequences with IMGT/GENE-DB human TR gene sequences. A later analysis assigned CDR3 sequences and most-parsimonious VDJ recombination scenarios with the TCRdist pipeline. A later analysis defined each TCR beta chain by its CDR3 amino acid sequence plus V-gene family, and excluded reads lacking a unique V-gene family. A later analysis removed 592 highly shared, low-generation-probability nucleotide sequences to deal with suspected cross-contamination and a sequencing artifact. In a later analysis, a clonal expansion index was calculated for each public chain from normalized within-repertoire ranks of inferred template counts. In a later analysis, generation probabilities were computed with a VDJ recombination model fitted to out-of-frame rearrangements, and the resulting probabilities were checked against IGoR. Hypergeometric tests were used in a later analysis to score TCR-TCR, TCR-HLA and TCR-CMV co-occurrence, with a repertoire-size bias correction applied to the TCR pairs. In a later analysis, false discovery rates were estimated by permuting HLA or CMV assignments 20 times. A later analysis grouped co-occurring TCRs with DBSCAN, adding TCRdist sequence similarity when clustering within HLA-allele-positive subsets. For co-occurrence clustering, repertoires with fewer than 30,000 or more than 120,000 public chains were excluded, along with about five repertoires with anomalous nucleotide sharing. TCRdb took over this immuneACCESS table, retaining in-frame rearrangements with V and J assigned. Such tables are incomplete; in checked studies, under half of the missing clones stem from an unresolved V gene, and the remainder is unexplained. Clonal size and the V and J genes are those of that table, whereas D and trimming came from the DNA. In this sample the table shows about 120,000 clones, around 76% of which occur a single time. The top ten clonotypes cover about an eighth of the sample.

The CDR3 runs 13 residues from the cysteine to the phenylalanine. Just the 39-base CDR3 DNA is kept, in frame starting at base 1. Based on the germline V gene, the CDR1 and CDR2 sequences are SQVTM and ANQGSEA. Between the V and J ends, shortened by 4 bases and 0 bases respectively, the junction contains 6 bases. The TCR sequence derives from a man aged 25-45 years in good health and CMV-seropositive. Sequenced sample: PBMCs. The rearranged segments are TRBV29-1 and TRBJ2-2, and the D gene may be TRBD2, 5 bases matching. The nucleotides are TGCAGCGTTGTCGGGGCGAACACCGGGGAGCTGTTTTTT. This sequence encodes CSVVGANTGELFF.